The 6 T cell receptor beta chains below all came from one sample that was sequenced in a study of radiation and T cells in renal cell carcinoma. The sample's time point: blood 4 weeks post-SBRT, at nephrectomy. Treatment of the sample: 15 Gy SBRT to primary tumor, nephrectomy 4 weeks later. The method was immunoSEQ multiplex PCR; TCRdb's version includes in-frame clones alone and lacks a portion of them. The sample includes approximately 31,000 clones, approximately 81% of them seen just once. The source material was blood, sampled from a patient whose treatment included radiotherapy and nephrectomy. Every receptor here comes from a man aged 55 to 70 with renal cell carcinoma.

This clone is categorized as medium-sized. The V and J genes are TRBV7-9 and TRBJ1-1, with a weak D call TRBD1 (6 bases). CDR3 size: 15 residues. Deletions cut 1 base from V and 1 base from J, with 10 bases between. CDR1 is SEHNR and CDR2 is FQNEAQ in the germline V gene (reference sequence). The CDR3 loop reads CASSLVRQANTEAFF. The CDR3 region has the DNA TGTGCCAGCAGCTTAGTTCGACAGGCGAACACTGAAGCTTTCTTT.

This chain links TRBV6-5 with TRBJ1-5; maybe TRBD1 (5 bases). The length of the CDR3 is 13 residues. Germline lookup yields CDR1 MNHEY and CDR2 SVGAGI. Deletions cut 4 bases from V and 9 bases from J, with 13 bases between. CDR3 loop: CASSLGRGGPQHF. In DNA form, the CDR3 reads TGTGCCAGCAGTTTAGGCCGCGGGGGGCCCCAGCATTTT.

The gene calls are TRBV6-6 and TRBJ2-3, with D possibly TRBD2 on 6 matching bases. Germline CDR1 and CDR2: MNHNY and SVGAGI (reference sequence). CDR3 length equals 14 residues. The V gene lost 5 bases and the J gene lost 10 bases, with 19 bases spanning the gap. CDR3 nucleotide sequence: TGTGCCAGCAGTAACCCTAGCGTGAGGGCACCGCAGTATTTT. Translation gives CASSNPSVRAPQYF.

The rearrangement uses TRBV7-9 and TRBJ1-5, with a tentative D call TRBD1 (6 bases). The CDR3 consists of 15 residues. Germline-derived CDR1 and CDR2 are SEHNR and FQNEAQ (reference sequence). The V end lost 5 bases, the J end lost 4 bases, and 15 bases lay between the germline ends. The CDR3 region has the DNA TGTGCCAGCAGCCACGATGGGACATATAATCAGCCCCAGCATTTT. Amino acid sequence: CASSHDGTYNQPQHF.

CDR3 nucleotide sequence: TGCGCCAGCAGCCAAGACGGAGCGGGAGGGTCAGATACGCAGTATTTT. This translates into CASSQDGAGGSDTQYF. J is TRBJ2-3 and V is TRBV4-1; TRBD2 matches 10 bases. Germline V CDR1 and CDR2: MGHRA, YSYEKL. J lost 4 bases, V lost 0 bases, and 4 bases had no gene match. The CDR3 consists of 16 residues.

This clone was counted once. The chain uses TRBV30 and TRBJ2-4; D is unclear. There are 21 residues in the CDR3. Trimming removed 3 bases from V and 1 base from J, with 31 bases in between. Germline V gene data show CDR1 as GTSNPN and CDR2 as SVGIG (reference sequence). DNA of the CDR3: TGTGCCTGGAGACCAACCCCCTACCGGGCCACCGAGTTGTTGGCCAAAAACATTCAGTACTTC. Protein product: CAWRPTPYRATELLAKNIQYF. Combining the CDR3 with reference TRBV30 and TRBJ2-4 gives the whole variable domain SQTIHQWPATLVQPVGSPLSLECTVEGTSNPNLYWYRQAAGRGLQLLFYSVGIGQISSEVPQNLSASRPQDRQFILSSKKLLLSDSGFYLCAWRPTPYRATELLAKNIQYFGAGTRLSVL.